These 31 T cell receptor beta chains originate from one sample sequenced in a study of CD8+ T cells in alopecia areata. The treatment is: oral pan-JAK inhibitor, 5-10 mg twice daily. RNA, once extracted, was reverse transcribed into cDNA for use as the sequencing template. Using immunoSEQ multiplex PCR, the repertoire was profiled, and TCRdb retains in-frame clones only, with some absent. In the table there are 35,000 to 50,000 clones, roughly 65% of which are singletons. The sequenced sample was CD8+ T cells sorted from blood, obtained at week 4, from a patient treated with tofacitinib. The receptors shown here come from a human donor with alopecia areata.

The chain combines TRBV29-1 with TRBJ1-3, with D maybe TRBD1 (6 bases). The CDR3 loop spans 14 amino acids. Germline V CDR1 and CDR2: SQVTM, ANQGSEA. V was pared by 4 bases and J by 3 bases, with 13 bases between. In nucleotides, the CDR3 is TGCAGCGTTGGTACAGGGAGTAGTGGAAACACCATATATTTT. Its protein is CSVGTGSSGNTIYF.

This clone was seen a few times. The chain combines TRBV7-2 with TRBJ2-7; 7 nucleotides match TRBD1. Germline trimming cut 5 bases from V and 3 bases from J; bases unmatched to any gene: 7. There are 14 residues in the CDR3. Germline V gene sequence: CDR1 SGHTA, CDR2 FQGNSA. The CDR3 DNA reads as TGTGCCAGCAGCCAAACGGGACAGTACTACGAGCAGTACTTC. It translates to CASSQTGQYYEQYF.

This clone has only one observation. This chain links TRBV9 with TRBJ2-7; 8 nucleotides align to TRBD2. Germline loops: CDR1 SGDLS, CDR2 YYNGEE. Losses at the gene ends were 2 bases for V and 1 base for J; bases not matched to a gene: 5. The CDR3 runs to 15 residues. CDR3 protein: CASSVGSGASYEQYF. CDR3 bases: TGTGCCAGCAGCGTGGGTAGCGGGGCTTCCTACGAGCAGTACTTC.

This rearrangement joins TRBV15 to TRBJ1-5; D is ambiguous. The CDR3 extends over 17 amino acids. Germline-derived CDR1 and CDR2 are LNHNV and YYDKDF (reference sequence). V dropped 2 bases and J dropped 0 bases, with 14 bases sitting between them. DNA for the CDR3: TGTGCCACCAGCAGACCACGGGCGGGCCTTAGCAATCAGCCCCAGCATTTT. Translation: CATSRPRAGLSNQPQHF.

This clone was observed a handful of times. In DNA form, the CDR3 reads TGTGCCGGGACTATTACAGGGGGTCGCGAGCAGTACTTC. Residues: CAGTITGGREQYF. J is TRBJ2-7 and V is TRBV30; a possible D gene is TRBD1 (8 bases). The germline V gene encodes CDR1 GTSNPN and CDR2 SVGIG (reference sequence). The V end lost 8 bases, the J end lost 6 bases, and 20 bases lay between the germline ends. This CDR3 is 13 amino acids long.

This clone was recorded only once. The rearrangement joins TRBV27 to TRBJ2-7; 12 bases fit TRBD1. After removal of 4 bases from V and 1 base from J, the junction contained 2 bases not matched to a gene. CDR3 size: 15 residues. Germline CDR1 MNHEY, CDR2 SMNVEV (reference sequence). The CDR3 loop reads CASSWGQGASYEQYF. Written as DNA, the CDR3 is TGTGCCAGCAGTTGGGGACAGGGGGCATCCTACGAGCAGTACTTC.

Only one count was recorded for this clone. This sequence joins TRBV30 and TRBJ1-1, with D tentatively TRBD1 (6 bases). The CDR3 contains 13 residues. V was pared by 3 bases and J by 5 bases, with 13 bases between. Germline CDR1 reads GTSNPN; CDR2 reads SVGIG (reference sequence). CDR3 protein: CAWRIQGGTEAFF. The CDR3 nucleotides are TGTGCCTGGAGAATACAGGGTGGGACTGAAGCTTTCTTT.

J is TRBJ2-3 and V is TRBV5-1; TRBD2 aligns across 8 bases. V was pared by 3 bases and J by 1 base, with 7 bases of the junction left unmatched. The CDR3 has 16 amino acids. In germline, CDR1 is SGHRS, CDR2 YFSETQ. CDR3 sequence (DNA): TGCGCCAGCAGCTCCCCGGATAGCGGGGGCACAGATACGCAGTATTTT. Translating gives CASSSPDSGGTDTQYF.

The chain is built from TRBV7-9 and TRBJ2-7; 8 positions agree with TRBD2. Trimming removed 4 bases from V and 3 bases from J; junction bases left unmatched: 8. This CDR3 has 15 amino acids. CDR1 SEHNR and CDR2 FQNEAQ come from the germline V gene (reference sequence). CDR3 nucleotides: TGTGCCAGCAGCTCCCGAGGTAGCGGGGACTACGAGCAGTACTTC. Translated, it gives CASSSRGSGDYEQYF. Variable domain in full (rest from reference TRBV7-9 and TRBJ2-7): DTGVSQNPRHKITKRGQNVTFRCDPISEHNRLYWYRQTLGQGPEFLTYFQNEAQLEKSRLLSDRFSAERPKGSFSTLEIQRTEQGDSAMYLCASSSRGSGDYEQYFGPGTRLTVT.

The rearrangement joins TRBV4-1 to TRBJ1-1, with D possibly TRBD1 on 5 matching bases. V was pared by 0 bases and J by 1 base, with 9 bases between. The CDR3 loop spans 15 amino acids. Germline loops: CDR1 MGHRA, CDR2 YSYEKL. The CDR3 loop reads CASSQEDTKNTEAFF. CDR3 coding DNA: TGCGCCAGCAGCCAAGAGGACACTAAGAACACTGAAGCTTTCTTT.

This clone was detected only once. The chain employs TRBV2 and TRBJ1-5; possible D gene TRBD1, 6 bases. Germline assignment: CDR1 SNHLY and CDR2 FYNNEI. The ends were cut back, 8 bases at V and 0 bases at J, with 14 bases in the middle. The CDR3 consists of 15 residues. The CDR3 reads CASLDGTYSNQPQHF. The CDR3 DNA sequence: TGTGCCAGCCTTGATGGGACATATAGCAATCAGCCCCAGCATTTT.

The chain joins TRBV29-1 to TRBJ1-2; D is possibly TRBD1 (6 bases). CDR1 and CDR2 (germline): SQVTM, ANQGSEA. Trimming took 7 bases from V and 2 from J, leaving 17 bases between them. The length of the CDR3 is 14 residues. The CDR3 DNA reads TGCAGCGCAAGCTCGGGACAAATAAACTATGGCTACACCTTC. The encoded protein is CSASSGQINYGYTF.

This clone was picked up a small number of times. This chain links TRBV7-6 with TRBJ2-3, with 10 bases fitting TRBD2. Germline assignment: CDR1 SGHVS and CDR2 FNYEAQ. The V segment lost 5 bases and the J segment 1 base; nucleotides outside the gene matches: 3. The CDR3 contains 15 residues. CDR3 bases: TGTGCCAGCAGCCGTACTAGCGGGGGCACAGATACGCAGTATTTT. It is translated as CASSRTSGGTDTQYF.

The genes are TRBV30 and TRBJ2-5; 7 nucleotides align to TRBD1. The last part of the DNA fits TRBJ2-7 better; the J call may be wrong. This CDR3 has 14 amino acids. CDR1 and CDR2 (germline): GTSNPN, SVGIG (reference sequence). The CDR3 region is CAWSSPDRNYEQYF. The CDR3 nucleotides read TGTGCCTGGAGTTCGCCGGACAGGAACTACGAGCAGTACTTC.

This clone was detected once. V is TRBV6-5 and J is TRBJ1-1; D is undetermined. The V gene's germline CDR1 is MNHEY and CDR2 SVGAGI. The CDR3 has 13 amino acids. Trimming left V 0 bases short and J 7 bases short, with 9 bases between. Written as DNA, the CDR3 is TGTGCCAGCAGTTACTCCGATGTGAATGAAGCTTTCTTT. This encodes CASSYSDVNEAFF.

The genes are TRBV5-6 and TRBJ1-1, with 7 nucleotides matching TRBD1. Germline V lookup: CDR1 SGHDT, CDR2 YYEEEE. The CDR3 length is 14 residues. J lost 2 bases, V lost 4 bases, and 5 bases had no gene match. The CDR3 region has the DNA TGTGCCAGCAGCCAAGGGACAGACAACACTGAAGCTTTCTTT. As protein: CASSQGTDNTEAFF.

The rearrangement links TRBV7-9 to TRBJ2-3, with D maybe TRBD2 (6 bases). In germline, CDR1 is SEHNR, CDR2 FQNEAQ (reference sequence). The CDR3 has 15 residues. V was pared by 10 bases and J by 0 bases, with 17 bases between. Here the CDR3 reads CATRGMVTSTDTQYF. The CDR3 bases are TGTGCCACCCGGGGGATGGTGACTAGCACAGATACGCAGTATTTT.

The chain carries TRBV7-9 and TRBJ2-1; D may correspond to TRBD1 or TRBD2 (6 bases each). Germline CDR1 is SEHNR and CDR2 is FQNEAQ (reference sequence). Trimming left V 1 base short and J 3 bases short, with 10 bases between. The length of the CDR3 is 15 residues. The CDR3 is CASSLVGGSYNEQFF. CDR3 DNA sequence: TGTGCCAGCAGCTTAGTCGGGGGCAGCTACAATGAGCAGTTCTTC.

The V gene is TRBV19, the J gene TRBJ2-3, with D unresolved. The CDR3 length is 13 residues. V was pared by 1 base and J by 4 bases, with 6 bases between. Germline CDR1 reads LNHDA; CDR2 reads SQIVND (reference sequence). CDR3 protein: CASSIGSSDTQYF. The CDR3 DNA reads as TGTGCCAGTAGTATAGGGTCTTCAGATACGCAGTATTTT.

The chain links TRBV15 to TRBJ2-2; 7 bases line up with TRBD1. There are 16 residues in the CDR3. Germline V CDR1 and CDR2: LNHNV, YYDKDF (reference sequence). Trimming removed 0 bases from V and 6 bases from J; junction bases left unmatched: 7. CDR3: CATSRDVQTGAGELFF. In nucleotides, the CDR3 is TGTGCCACCAGCAGAGATGTACAAACAGGGGCCGGGGAGCTGTTTTTT.

The chain employs TRBV5-6 and TRBJ2-3, with D maybe TRBD1 (5 bases). Trimming left V 4 bases short and J 4 bases short, with 13 bases between. Germline V gives CDR1 SGHDT, CDR2 YYEEEE. The CDR3 runs 14 residues. The DNA for the CDR3 is TGTGCCAGCAGCCCAGGATGGGGCTCAGATACGCAGTATTTT. Its translation is CASSPGWGSDTQYF.

This clone has a single count. CDR3 sequence (DNA): TGTGCCAGCAGCCCCCGGGGGTATACGCAGTATTTT. Translating gives CASSPRGYTQYF. V usage is TRBV14 and J usage is TRBJ2-3; D may be TRBD2 (6 bases). This CDR3 contains 12 residues. The ends were cut back, 4 bases at V and 7 bases at J, with 9 bases in the middle. In germline, CDR1 is SGHDN, CDR2 FVKESK.

The rearrangement joins TRBV29-1 to TRBJ2-3, with 8 bases aligning to TRBD2. Germline-derived CDR1 and CDR2 are SQVTM and ANQGSEA. After removal of 7 bases from V and 3 bases from J, the junction contained 3 bases not matched to a gene. The CDR3 has 12 amino acids. CDR3 in amino acids: CSAGGTTDTQYF. The CDR3 coding sequence is TGCAGCGCGGGAGGGACTACAGATACGCAGTATTTT.

This rearrangement joins TRBV13 to TRBJ2-7, with D perhaps matching TRBD1 (6 bases). V lost 0 bases and J 2 bases, leaving 8 bases between the germline ends. The CDR3 length is 14 residues. Looked up from germline, CDR1 is PRHDT and CDR2 is FYEKMQ (reference sequence). The CDR3 loop is CASSLGDRAYEQYF. CDR3 sequence (DNA): TGTGCCAGCAGCTTAGGGGACAGAGCCTACGAGCAGTACTTC.

The V call is TRBV29-1, the J call TRBJ2-5, with 7 bases fitting TRBD2. CDR3 length equals 15 residues. CDR1 SQVTM and CDR2 ANQGSEA come from the germline V gene. The ends lost 1 base at V and 1 base at J; junction bases unmatched: 6. CDR3 in DNA: TGCAGCGTTGAAGGTGGTAGCGGGCTCCAAGAGACCCAGTACTTC. Encoded protein: CSVEGGSGLQETQYF.

This chain joins TRBV7-3 and TRBJ2-3, with 9 positions matching TRBD1. Germline V lookup: CDR1 SGHTA, CDR2 FQGTGA. The V gene end was trimmed by 10 bases and the J gene end by 4 bases; junction bases not matched to a gene: 12. The CDR3 extends over 15 amino acids. The CDR3: CAITRDRELSDTQYF. Here the CDR3 DNA reads TGTGCCATCACCCGGGACAGGGAATTATCAGATACGCAGTATTTT. The entire variable domain, with the rest obtained from reference TRBV7-3 and TRBJ2-3, is as follows: GAGVSQTPSNKVTEKGKYVELRCDPISGHTALYWYRQSLGQGPEFLIYFQGTGAADDSGLPNDRFFAVRPEGSVSTLKIQRTERGDSAVYLCAITRDRELSDTQYFGPGTRLTVL.

This rearrangement joins TRBV29-1 to TRBJ1-2; 8 bases fit TRBD1. J lost 8 bases, V lost 6 bases, and 11 bases had no gene match. The V gene's germline CDR1 is SQVTM and CDR2 ANQGSEA. CDR3 size: 13 residues. CDR3 coding DNA: TGCAGCGTCATAACCGGGACAGGCTCAGGCTACACCTTC. Protein: CSVITGTGSGYTF.

The chain combines TRBV7-9 with TRBJ1-6; D unclear. The CDR3 consists of 12 residues. Germline CDR1 reads SEHNR; CDR2 reads FQNEAQ (reference sequence). V was pared by 4 bases and J by 9 bases, with 7 bases between. DNA of the CDR3: TGTGCCAGCAGCTCCCACAGTTCACCCCTCCACTTT. It codes for CASSSHSSPLHF.

This clone was counted many times. Different DNA sequences within this sample yield the same CDR3. This chain joins TRBV7-9 and TRBJ2-7; possible D gene TRBD1, 7 bases. The V gene's germline CDR1 is SEHNR and CDR2 FQNEAQ (reference sequence). V lost 3 bases and J 4 bases, leaving 13 bases between the germline ends. The CDR3 consists of 14 residues. The CDR3: CASSLGQGGYEQYF. The CDR3, as DNA: TGTGCCAGCAGCTTGGGGCAGGGGGGATACGAGCAGTACTTC.

J is TRBJ1-2 and V is TRBV29-1; 7 bases align to TRBD1. Trimming took 0 bases from V and 1 from J; bases not matched to a gene: 2. From germline, CDR1 is SQVTM and CDR2 ANQGSEA. CDR3 length: 14 amino acids. CDR3 residues: CSVEEGGDNYGYTF. The CDR3 region has the DNA TGCAGCGTTGAAGAAGGGGGCGATAACTATGGCTACACCTTC.

This chain joins TRBV29-1 and TRBJ2-5; either TRBD1 or TRBD2 may fit D (5 bases each). The V gene's germline CDR1 is SQVTM and CDR2 ANQGSEA. The CDR3 extends over 14 amino acids. V gave up 6 bases and J gave up 1 base, with 15 bases separating them. The CDR3 DNA sequence: TGCAGCGTCGAATACCGGGGCCCCCAAGAGACCCAGTACTTC. The encoded protein is CSVEYRGPQETQYF.